The entry that follows covers one TCR beta chain sequence. Its antigen is unknown. Sequencing was performed with immunoSEQ multiplex PCR; in TCRdb, only in-frame clones are kept and a portion is missing. The table has about 160,000 clones, 85% seen once. The data belong to a study of cytomegalovirus exposure and HLA in healthy donors. The study, taken as a whole, reports: The classifier reportedly diagnosed cytomegalovirus status with high sensitivity and specificity. There were around 160 TCR beta chains listed as cytomegalovirus-associated.

The donors were part of the validation cohort, which consisted of about 130 subjects and was separate from the first cohort of under 750 subjects. This CDR3 is built from 12 residues. Trimming removed 7 bases from V and 1 base from J, with 10 bases in between. CDR1 is SQVTM, CDR2 ANQGSEA, per germline. The chain uses TRBV29-1 and TRBJ1-2; no definite D call. This clonotype was obtained from a young man in good health and CMV-seropositive. The sequenced sample was PBMCs. CDR3 DNA sequence: TGCAGCGCGGTTCGTTATAACTATGGCTACACCTTC. It translates to CSAVRYNYGYTF.